The following is a TCR beta chain sequence with its context. Its antigen is as yet unknown. Sorting with CD45RO/CCR7/CD25/CD127/CD95/CD27 yielded naive, central memory, regulatory and stem-like memory CD4+ cells. The CDR3 length is 14 residues. V dropped 0 bases and J dropped 3 bases, with 10 bases sitting between them. Germline V CDR1 and CDR2: SGHNT, YYREEE (reference sequence). Sequenced material consisted of expressed TCRB transcripts (all of the isolated RNA was reverse transcribed). The table came from immunoSEQ multiplex PCR; TCRdb's copy has only in-frame clones and leaves some out. The sample includes under 300,000 clones, roughly 8% of them seen just once. The data originate from a study of beta chain features in type 1 diabetes. Study-wide results and limits: There was a possibility that cDNA sequencing over-represented cells with high TCR expression. Type 1 diabetes patients showed fewer insertions and more deletions at VDJ junctions.

The specimen was central memory CD4+ T cells from blood. The V gene is TRBV5-4, the J gene TRBJ2-7, with no clear D. The clonotype comes from a woman aged 18 to 35 in good health. The CDR3 DNA sequence: TGTGCCAGCAGCTTGGCGCGTAACAGCTACGAGCAGTACTTC. It codes for CASSLARNSYEQYF.